Below, 20 T cell receptor beta chains from the same sample are listed, as sequenced in a study of post-analysis software for immune sequencing data. TCR beta cDNA libraries included unique molecular identifiers. TCRdb re-called the PCR reads through MiXCR, storing one row per CDR3 protein. The sample has 450,000 or so distinct CDR3 sequences, around 40% seen once. No antigens are known for them. Findings and limits, study-wide: Relative to controls, patients had 4 or 5 TRBV segments at higher frequency, with TRBV5-6, TRBV5-1 and TRBV20-1 among these.

Sequenced sample: blood. The receptors stem from a girl aged 5-17 years with multiple sclerosis.

The table lists this clonotype with a few counts. This chain links TRBV7-2 with TRBJ2-7; 7 nucleotides agree with TRBD2. Germline CDR1 and CDR2: SGHTA and FQGNSA. Losses at the gene ends were 5 bases for V and 3 bases for J; bases not matched to a gene: 7. This CDR3 region has 14 residues. The CDR3 region is CASSPGTTNYEQYF. CDR3 in DNA: TGTGCCAGCAGCCCCGGGACTACGAACTACGAGCAGTACTTC. The whole variable domain, filled in from reference TRBV7-2 and TRBJ2-7, reads GAGVSQSPSNKVTEKGKDVELRCDPISGHTALYWYRQSLGQGLEFLIYFQGNSAPDKSGLPSDRFSAERTGGSVSTLTIQRTQQEDSAVYLCASSPGTTNYEQYFGPGTRLTVT.

V gene TRBV27 combines with J gene TRBJ1-5; D may be TRBD1 (6 bases). This CDR3 is 14 amino acids long. Germline CDR1 and CDR2: MNHEY and SMNVEV (reference sequence). Trimming cost V 6 bases and J 5 bases, with 14 bases left between them. DNA of the CDR3: TGTGCCAGCAGCCCACCGGGGGCGGATCAGCCCCAGCATTTT. Protein sequence: CASSPPGADQPQHF.

The DNA for the CDR3 is TGTGCCAGCAGTATCCAGACTAGCGGGAGGGACACAGATACGCAGTATTTT. It yields the protein CASSIQTSGRDTDTQYF. The chain is built from TRBV28 and TRBJ2-3; TRBD2 matches at 14 bases. This CDR3 contains 17 residues. V lost 5 bases to trimming and J lost 2 bases; unmatched junction nucleotides: 6. Germline V gene data show CDR1 as MDHEN and CDR2 as SYDVKM.

This clonotype has just a few counts. The chain couples TRBV6-5 to TRBJ1-2; TRBD1 matches 9 bases. The CDR3 totals 14 residues. Germline V gene lookup returns CDR1 MNHEY and CDR2 SVGAGI. V shed 7 bases, J shed 4 bases, and the junction held 7 bases outside the gene matches. This chain's CDR3 is CASIGDRATYGYTF. The CDR3 nucleotides read TGTGCCAGCATCGGGGACAGGGCCACCTATGGCTACACCTTC.

The chain carries TRBV7-3 and TRBJ2-1, with D perhaps matching TRBD1 or TRBD2 (5 bases each). This CDR3 is built from 15 residues. From germline, CDR1 is SGHTA and CDR2 FQGTGA. Between the trimmed V and J ends, which lost 7 bases and 6 bases, there was a span of 19 bases. This CDR3 reads CASISSPSGTNEQFF. CDR3 coding DNA: TGTGCCAGCATCTCTTCTCCATCGGGGACCAATGAGCAGTTCTTC.

This clonotype has ten or more counts. This chain joins TRBV7-3 and TRBJ2-6; possible D gene TRBD2, 5 bases. The length of the CDR3 is 14 residues. CDR1 is SGHTA and CDR2 is FQGTGA in the germline V gene. Trimming removed 5 bases from V and 3 bases from J, with 8 bases in between. CDR3 sequence reads: CASSRGGGANVLTF. CDR3 DNA sequence: TGTGCCAGCAGCCGTGGAGGTGGGGCCAACGTCCTGACTTTC.

The chain employs TRBV20-1 and TRBJ2-1, with 9 bases identical to TRBD2. The assigned J gene may be wrong: the sequence end matches TRBJ2-7 better. CDR1 is DFQATT, CDR2 SNEGSKA, per germline (reference sequence). The CDR3 is 13 residues long. CDR3: CIPRREGHNEQYF. CDR3 nucleotide sequence: TGCATTCCACGGCGGGAGGGCCACAATGAGCAGTACTTC.

This clonotype was picked up one time. This rearrangement joins TRBV15 to TRBJ2-5; D is undetermined. Per germline, CDR1 LNHNV and CDR2 YYDKDF (reference sequence). There are 12 residues in the CDR3. The germline V and J ends were trimmed by 0 bases and 4 bases, with 3 bases remaining between them. The CDR3 spells CATSRDGETQYF. CDR3 bases: TGTGCCACCAGCAGAGACGGAGAGACCCAGTACTTC.

This clonotype was seen a handful of times. V gene TRBV20-1 combines with J gene TRBJ2-7, with D perhaps TRBD1 (5 bases). The CDR3 totals 15 residues. Germline CDR1 reads DFQATT; CDR2 reads SNEGSKA (reference sequence). Trimming shortened V by 4 bases and J by 0 bases, and 16 bases separated the two germline ends. DNA for the CDR3: TGCAGTGCTATCAAGGGGCGGACGAGCTCCTACGAGCAGTACTTC. It is translated as CSAIKGRTSSYEQYF.

A few counts support this clonotype. This sequence joins TRBV20-1 and TRBJ2-7, with 9 bases aligning to TRBD2. Per germline, CDR1 DFQATT and CDR2 SNEGSKA (reference sequence). V lost 6 bases to trimming and J lost 6 bases; unmatched junction nucleotides: 12. CDR3 size: 14 residues. The CDR3 sequence: CSATAGGGVREQYF. Here the CDR3 DNA reads TGCAGTGCCACAGCGGGGGGCGGGGTTCGCGAGCAGTACTTC.

V is TRBV10-1 and J is TRBJ2-3; tentative D call: TRBD1 (5 bases). This CDR3 contains 13 residues. The V gene lost 2 bases and the J gene lost 8 bases, with 11 bases spanning the gap. Germline V gene sequence: CDR1 WNHNN, CDR2 SYGVQD (reference sequence). The CDR3 loop reads CASSENPRGTQYF. DNA of the CDR3: TGCGCCAGCAGTGAGAACCCTAGGGGTACGCAGTATTTT.

The sample holds a few counts of this clonotype. This rearrangement joins TRBV6-5 to TRBJ1-2; D is uncertain. Trimming took off 4 bases at V and 1 base at J, with 7 bases between the two ends. The CDR3 contains 13 residues. In germline, CDR1 is MNHEY, CDR2 SVGAGI. CDR3 protein: CASSFTRNYGYTF. CDR3 DNA sequence: TGTGCCAGCAGTTTCACCCGTAACTATGGCTACACCTTC.

The V gene is TRBV5-1, the J gene TRBJ2-7, with 9 bases that match TRBD1. This CDR3 region has 15 residues. Germline trimming cut 7 bases from V and 1 base from J; bases unmatched to any gene: 9. The germline V gene has CDR1 SGHRS and CDR2 YFSETQ. As DNA, the CDR3 is TGCGCCAGCGGGCCGGGACAGGGTTATTCCTACGAGCAGTACTTC. Its translation is CASGPGQGYSYEQYF.

The chain uses TRBV5-1 and TRBJ2-2; weak D call: TRBD1 (5 bases). CDR1 is SGHRS and CDR2 is YFSETQ in the germline V gene. The CDR3 extends over 14 amino acids. V was clipped by 4 bases and J by 10 bases, with 17 bases between them. The DNA for the CDR3 is TGCGCCAGCAGCCAACTACAGGATACGGTGGAGCTGTTTTTT. This codes for CASSQLQDTVELFF.

The gene calls are TRBV12-3 or TRBV12-4 and TRBJ2-5, with D possibly matching TRBD1 (5 bases). Trimming pared 6 bases from V and 4 bases from J, leaving 18 bases between. The CDR3 has 15 residues. The CDR3 here is CASSPQVSGGETQYF. Written as DNA, the CDR3 is TGTGCCAGCAGCCCACAGGTTTCGGGCGGAGAGACCCAGTACTTC.

The table lists this clonotype with a few counts. This chain joins TRBV10-3 and TRBJ2-7; the match to TRBD1 covers 7 bases. J gave up 3 bases and V 3 bases, and 2 bases lay outside the gene matches. Germline CDR1 is ENHRY and CDR2 is SYGVKD. This CDR3 region has 13 residues. CDR3 sequence reads: CAISDYRGYEQYF. The DNA for the CDR3 is TGTGCCATCAGTGACTACAGGGGCTACGAGCAGTACTTC.

The rearrangement links TRBV20-1 to TRBJ2-7; 11 bases are a match to TRBD2. The CDR3 contains 17 residues. Germline V CDR1 and CDR2: DFQATT, SNEGSKA (reference sequence). J lost 4 bases, V lost 6 bases, and 17 bases had no gene match. In DNA form, the CDR3 reads TGCAGTGCCGCGGGACTAGCGGCCATCGGAGGTACTTACGAGCAGTACTTC. This codes for CSAAGLAAIGGTYEQYF.

On this clonotype: The junction does not match germline at one end; this may be a read error. This chain joins TRBV6-2 or TRBV6-3 and TRBJ1-2; no definite D call. Germline CDR1 and CDR2: MNHEY and SVGEGT. This CDR3 has 15 residues. CDR3 bases: TGTGCCAGCAGAACAGTTCCCCCGGACTTGTATGGCTGCACCTTC. Translated, it gives CASRTVPPDLYGCTF.

V usage is TRBV29-1 and J usage is TRBJ1-2; 12 positions agree with TRBD1. Losses at the gene ends were 3 bases for V and 3 bases for J; bases not matched to a gene: 8. The CDR3 is made up of 16 amino acids. Germline V gene lookup returns CDR1 SQVTM and CDR2 ANQGSEA. The chain's CDR3 is CSVEVWGQGADYGYTF. The CDR3 region has the DNA TGCAGCGTTGAGGTGTGGGGACAGGGGGCCGACTATGGCTACACCTTC.

The rearrangement uses TRBV10-3 and TRBJ2-1; TRBD2 matches 8 bases. The CDR3 is 17 amino acids. The V and J ends lost 2 bases and 5 bases, in that order; junction bases with no gene match: 11. Germline CDR1 reads ENHRY; CDR2 reads SYGVKD. Here the CDR3 reads CAISERTGTSLDNEQFF. CDR3 bases: TGTGCCATCAGTGAGAGGACCGGGACTAGTCTCGACAATGAGCAGTTCTTC.